Shown below are 17 T cell receptor beta chains from a single sample sequenced in a study of blood T cell repertoires in COVID-19 (TCRdb year 2020). The protocol used for the library was the immunoSEQ multiplex PCR assay. In its TCRdb copy, this immuneACCESS table keeps in-frame sequences only and misses some clones. Where compared with another copy, unresolved V genes explain less than half of these, and the others have no known cause. The sample yields 140,000 to 150,000 clones; 88% were counted once. The top ten clones comprise 1.7% of the sample. Input material: peripheral blood. These receptors were taken from a woman in her forties or fifties with acute or convalescent COVID-19.

The chain couples TRBV14 to TRBJ2-7; no clear D gene. Trimming pared 3 bases from V and 6 bases from J, leaving 6 bases between. The germline V gene has CDR1 SGHDN and CDR2 FVKESK. The CDR3 runs to 11 residues. This CDR3 is CASSQSGEQYF. CDR3 coding DNA: TGTGCCAGCAGCCAGTCGGGCGAGCAGTACTTC.

The V and J genes are TRBV5-4 and TRBJ2-7; 7 positions agree with TRBD2. Germline-derived CDR1 and CDR2 are SGHNT and YYREEE (reference sequence). V lost 3 bases, J lost 7 bases, and 16 bases stayed unmatched. This CDR3 has 16 residues. Here the CDR3 reads CASSSGRLIHAGEQYF. The CDR3 DNA is TGTGCCAGCAGCTCCGGGAGGCTGATCCACGCGGGAGAGCAGTACTTC.

This clone was counted once. The chain has TRBV23-1 and TRBJ2-7; 8 bases are a match to TRBD1. TRBV23-1 has ORF status, its function being uncertain. V gave up 3 bases and J gave up 0 bases; unmatched junction bases: 13. The CDR3 sequence is 18 residues long. CDR3 in amino acids: CASSHLYRQGSSSYEQYF. The CDR3 nucleotides read TGCGCCAGCAGTCACCTATATAGACAGGGGTCGAGCTCCTACGAGCAGTACTTC.

DNA of the CDR3: TGTGCCAGCAGCGCGGGACAGGGCCCCTACGAGCAGTACTTC. This codes for CASSAGQGPYEQYF. This chain joins TRBV5-4 and TRBJ2-7; 9 nucleotides match TRBD1. Germline values: CDR1 SGHNT, CDR2 YYREEE (reference sequence). CDR3 length: 14 residues. Trimming removed 4 bases from V and 2 bases from J; junction bases left unmatched: 4.

The genes are TRBV2 and TRBJ2-7; D may be TRBD2 (5 bases). Trimming pared 1 base from V and 0 bases from J, leaving 13 bases between. The CDR3 runs 16 residues. Germline V gene data show CDR1 as SNHLY and CDR2 as FYNNEI. The CDR3 sequence is CASSEEGSALSYEQYF. The CDR3 coding sequence is TGTGCCAGCAGTGAAGAGGGTAGCGCCCTCTCCTACGAGCAGTACTTC.

This rearrangement joins TRBV6-5 to TRBJ2-7; a weak D match, TRBD2 (6 bases). Trimming stripped 6 bases from V and 0 bases from J, with 15 bases between. This CDR3 is 15 amino acids long. Germline CDR1 is MNHEY and CDR2 is SVGAGI. CDR3 in amino acids: CASSPSAGRSYEQYF. DNA for the CDR3: TGTGCCAGCAGCCCCTCGGCGGGGCGCTCCTACGAGCAGTACTTC.

The chain combines TRBV19 with TRBJ1-6, with 10 bases that match TRBD1. CDR1 LNHDA and CDR2 SQIVND come from the germline V gene (reference sequence). The CDR3 is made up of 15 amino acids. With 5 bases clipped from V and 14 bases from J, the junction kept 12 bases outside the gene matches. The CDR3 loop is CASSEGTGVGGTLHF. The CDR3 region has the DNA TGTGCCAGTAGTGAGGGGACAGGGGTCGGGGGGACCCTCCACTTT.

V is TRBV27 and J is TRBJ2-1; 9 bases match TRBD2. The V gene end was trimmed by 6 bases and the J gene end by 4 bases; junction bases not matched to a gene: 4. CDR1 is MNHEY, CDR2 SMNVEV, per germline (reference sequence). The CDR3 totals 14 residues. Written as DNA, the CDR3 is TGTGCCAGCAGGGCTAGCGGGGAGTACAATGAGCAGTTCTTC. Its protein is CASRASGEYNEQFF.

The V gene is TRBV6-5, the J gene TRBJ1-1; D unresolved. The CDR3 covers 13 residues. V dropped 6 bases and J dropped 4 bases, with 12 bases sitting between them. The germline V gene encodes CDR1 MNHEY and CDR2 SVGAGI. CDR3 loop: CASRVGGGTEAFF. CDR3 DNA: TGTGCCAGCAGAGTGGGTGGCGGCACTGAAGCTTTCTTT.

The chain has TRBV6-5 and TRBJ1-1, with D perhaps matching TRBD1 (5 bases). Germline loops: CDR1 MNHEY, CDR2 SVGAGI. The CDR3 extends over 11 amino acids. Trimming stripped 9 bases from V and 3 bases from J, with 8 bases between. CDR3 nucleotides: TGTGCCAGTTTAGGGGACACTGAAGCTTTCTTT. Its protein is CASLGDTEAFF.

The chain carries TRBV27 and TRBJ1-6, with 8 bases identical to TRBD1. The CDR3 is made up of 14 amino acids. Germline V gene lookup returns CDR1 MNHEY and CDR2 SMNVEV (reference sequence). The J segment lost 9 bases and the V segment lost 5 bases, leaving 6 bases of the junction unmatched. The CDR3 region has the DNA TGTGCCAGCAGTCTAGACAGGGGACCTTCACCCCTCCACTTT. Translation: CASSLDRGPSPLHF.

The chain couples TRBV28 to TRBJ1-5; D may be TRBD1 (6 bases). V was clipped by 3 bases and J by 11 bases, with 17 bases between them. Germline CDR1 reads MDHEN; CDR2 reads SYDVKM. This CDR3 contains 14 residues. The CDR3 nucleotides read TGTGCCAGCAGTTTGGGGGACAACTTAAGGGCCCAGCATTTT. It specifies CASSLGDNLRAQHF.

The chain is built from TRBV28 and TRBJ2-1, with D possibly matching TRBD2 (7 bases). CDR1 MDHEN and CDR2 SYDVKM come from the germline V gene. V was trimmed by 6 bases and J by 10 bases, leaving 19 bases between them. The CDR3 extends over 14 amino acids. The chain's CDR3 is CASSSPGGPEEQFF. The DNA for the CDR3 is TGTGCCAGCAGCTCTCCCGGGGGGCCTGAGGAGCAGTTCTTC.

The chain recombines TRBV5-8 with TRBJ2-2; D is uncertain. Germline CDR1 SGHTS, CDR2 YDEGEE. This CDR3 has 11 residues. The V gene lost 6 bases and the J gene lost 7 bases, with 7 bases spanning the gap. The CDR3 protein is CASTRLGELFF. The CDR3 nucleotides read TGTGCCAGCACCCGACTCGGGGAGCTGTTTTTT.

V and J are TRBV3-1 (or the pseudogene TRBV3-2) and TRBJ2-1; 10 bases line up with TRBD2. Germline V CDR1 and CDR2: LGHDT, YNNKEL (reference sequence). V trimming: 0 bases; J trimming: 9 bases; junction bases outside the gene matches: 11. This CDR3 spans 17 amino acids. The DNA of the CDR3 is TGTGCCAGCAGCCAAGATTTAGGAACTAGCGGGATAAGTGAGCAGTTCTTC. This gives the protein CASSQDLGTSGISEQFF.

With regard to this clone: The junction does not match germline at one end; this may be a read error. The V gene is TRBV7-7, the J gene TRBJ2-5, with TRBD2 matching over 14 bases. The germline V gene encodes CDR1 SSHAT and CDR2 FNYEAQ (reference sequence). This CDR3 spans 16 amino acids. The CDR3 region has the DNA TGTGCTAGCAGCCCCGGGACTAGCGGGGGAGTAGAGACCCAGTACTTC. Residues: CASSPGTSGGVETQYF.

This chain links TRBV10-1 with TRBJ2-1; TRBD1 matches 7 bases. After removal of 8 bases from V and 3 bases from J, the junction contained 13 bases not matched to a gene. The CDR3 has 16 amino acids. Germline V gives CDR1 WNHNN, CDR2 SYGVQD (reference sequence). CDR3 in DNA: TGCGCCAGCTCTCTTGTGGGGACAGACCTCTACAATGAGCAGTTCTTC. This gives the protein CASSLVGTDLYNEQFF.